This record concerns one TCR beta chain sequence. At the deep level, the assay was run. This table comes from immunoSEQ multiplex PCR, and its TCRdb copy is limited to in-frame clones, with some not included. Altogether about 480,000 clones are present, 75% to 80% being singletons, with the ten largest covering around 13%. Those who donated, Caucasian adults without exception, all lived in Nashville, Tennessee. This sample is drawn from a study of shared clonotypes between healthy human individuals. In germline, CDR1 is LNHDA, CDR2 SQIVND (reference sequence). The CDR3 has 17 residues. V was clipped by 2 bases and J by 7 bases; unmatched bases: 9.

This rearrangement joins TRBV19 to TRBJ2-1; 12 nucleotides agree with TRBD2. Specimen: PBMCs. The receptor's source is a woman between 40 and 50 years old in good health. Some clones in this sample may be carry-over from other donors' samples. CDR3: CASSINSLAGGGNEQFF. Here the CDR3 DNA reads TGTGCCAGTAGTATAAACTCCCTAGCGGGAGGGGGAAATGAGCAGTTCTTC.